The rows below give T cell receptor beta chains drawn from one sample of a study of control samples from healthy donors and cancer patients. The method was immunoSEQ multiplex PCR; TCRdb's version includes in-frame clones alone and lacks a portion of them. The repertoire includes 110,000 to 150,000 clones, around 94% of them detected once, and around 13% sits in the top ten. The sequenced sample consisted of blood. The receptor source for this set is a man aged 35-49 years in good health. Both conserved end residues are part of each CDR3. The order of the fields is clone size, D gene, V gene, J gene, CDR3 DNA, CDR3 protein. A D gene is named only where the DNA matches it firmly. Where a row states a size, it is once, few, many or the class of an expanded clone; other rows omit it.

few	TRBD1	TRBV6-5	TRBJ2-5	TGTGCCAGCAGACCTACGCAGGGGGCCGGGGAGACCCAGTACTTC	CASRPTQGAGETQYF
.	.	TRBV10-3	TRBJ1-4	TGTGCCATCAGTGCCAAAGCAGCAACTAATGAAAAACTGTTTTTT	CAISAKAATNEKLFF
.	TRBD1	TRBV7-9	TRBJ1-3	TGTGCCAGCAGCTCAAGGGACAGGGGTCGAGGAAACACCATATATTTT	CASSSRDRGRGNTIYF
.	.	TRBV10-3	TRBJ1-2	TGTGCCATCAGTTCGTCCGTGGACGGCTATGGCTACACCTTC	CAISSSVDGYGYTF
.	.	TRBV14	TRBJ2-1	TGTGCCAGCAGGTCAACGACGGGCAGCTCCTACAATGAGCAGTTCTTC	CASRSTTGSSYNEQFF
.	.	TRBV21-1	TRBJ1-1	TGTGCCAGCAGCCGCAGCCCACAAAACACTGAAGCTTTCTTT	CASSRSPQNTEAFF
.	.	TRBV6-5	TRBJ2-1	TGTGCCAGCAGTTACGGGCTAGCGAACAATGAGCAGTTCTTC	CASSYGLANNEQFF
.	.	TRBV7-9	TRBJ2-1	TGTGCCAGCAGCTTAGGGGGATTCCATGAGCAGTTCTTC	CASSLGGFHEQFF
.	.	TRBV15	TRBJ1-1	TGTGCCACCAGCAGTCGAGAAGGGAGAGGAACTGAAGCTTTCTTT	CATSSREGRGTEAFF
.	.	TRBV19	TRBJ1-6	TGTGCCAGTAGTAGCTTGTATGCGACGGAAGATAATTCACCCCTCCACTTT	CASSSLYATEDNSPLHF
.	.	TRBV7-8	TRBJ2-7	TGTGCCAGCAGCTTAGTCTTCCGACCGGGCCCCCCCTACGAGCAGTACTTC	CASSLVFRPGPPYEQYF